These 4 T cell receptor beta chains were sequenced from one sample in a study of vaccination and CD4 T cells after COVID-19. Researchers used the Oncomine TCR Beta short-read assay to sequence DNA from cultured CD4+ T cells. In TCRdb, the PCR reads were re-called with MiXCR into one record per CDR3 protein. The sample includes about 19,000 distinct CDR3 sequences, 31% of them seen just once. Indicated treatment: approximately nine-day PBMC culture with coronavirus spike peptide pools or control peptides (ViraFEST assay). These receptors are not linked to any known antigen. The material sequenced was cultured CD4+ T cells from blood. The receptor source for this set is a human donor with COVID-19.

The chain recombines TRBV12-3 or TRBV12-4 with TRBJ2-7, with D unresolved. The CDR3 is 13 amino acids. V gave up 2 bases and J gave up 0 bases, with 5 bases separating them. This CDR3 reads CASSLQVSYEQYF. CDR3 coding DNA: TGTGCCAGCAGTTTACAGGTCTCCTACGAGCAGTACTTC.

V gene TRBV10-1 combines with J gene TRBJ2-1; D might be TRBD1 (5 bases). Trimming removed 4 bases at V and 9 bases at J, with 13 bases between. The length of the CDR3 is 13 residues. Looked up from germline, CDR1 is WNHNN and CDR2 is SYGVQD (reference sequence). The CDR3 bases are TGCGCCAGCAGTGGGGGCTCGACGGGTGAGCAGTTCTTC. This gives the protein CASSGGSTGEQFF.

The V call is TRBV15, the J call TRBJ2-1; no firm D call. Germline V gene data show CDR1 as LNHNV and CDR2 as YYDKDF (reference sequence). The CDR3 extends over 15 amino acids. V dropped 0 bases and J dropped 6 bases, with 12 bases sitting between them. The DNA of the CDR3 is TGTGCCACCAGCAGAGAACCTTCCATCTTCAATGAGCAGTTCTTC. Translating gives CATSREPSIFNEQFF. The whole variable domain, filled in from reference TRBV15 and TRBJ2-1, reads DAMVIQNPRYQVTQFGKPVTLSCSQTLNHNVMYWYQQKSSQAPKLLFHYYDKDFNNEADTPDNFQSRRPNTSFCFLDIRSPGLGDTAMYLCATSREPSIFNEQFFGPGTRLTVL.

The rearrangement uses TRBV6-1 and TRBJ1-2; the D gene is possibly TRBD1 (5 bases). CDR1 and CDR2 (germline): MNHNS, SASEGT. Trimming removed 0 bases at V and 8 bases at J, with 13 bases between. This CDR3 has 14 residues. CDR3 protein: CASSEAPRGGGYTF. DNA of the CDR3: TGTGCCAGCAGTGAAGCGCCTAGGGGTGGCGGCTACACCTTC.